A selection of T cell receptor beta chains follows, all from one sample in a study of blood T cell repertoires in COVID-19. The method was immunoSEQ multiplex PCR; TCRdb's version includes in-frame clones alone and lacks a portion of them. Of roughly 180,000 clones listed, roughly 82% were seen once; the top ten hold over 7%. The sample consisted of PBMCs or T cells enriched from blood (not recorded which). These receptors were taken from a woman aged 25 to 39 who had recovered from COVID-19. Each CDR3 is given with its conserved first and last residue. Each record gives: J gene, clone size, D gene, V gene, CDR3 protein, CDR3 DNA. The D gene is left open where the match is weak. Part of the rows lack a size; the others show once, few, many or a class for expanded clones.

j_gene: TRBJ1-5; abundance: NA; d_gene: NA; v_gene: TRBV27; CDR3aa: CASSDTSSNQPQHF; CDR3nt: TGTGCCAGCAGTGATACAAGTAGCAATCAGCCCCAGCATTTT
j_gene: TRBJ2-3; abundance: NA; d_gene: TRBD2; v_gene: TRBV7-9; CDR3aa: CASSRGTSGTSTDTQYF; CDR3nt: TGTGCCAGCAGCCGAGGGACTAGCGGGACTAGCACAGATACGCAGTATTTT
j_gene: TRBJ2-2; abundance: few; d_gene: TRBD1; v_gene: TRBV11-1; CDR3aa: CASSLGQGHTGELFF; CDR3nt: TGTGCCAGCAGCTTGGGACAGGGACACACCGGGGAGCTGTTTTTT
j_gene: TRBJ2-2; abundance: few; d_gene: NA; v_gene: TRBV19; CDR3aa: CASSIGIKNGGITNTGELFF; CDR3nt: TGTGCCAGTAGTATTGGGATAAAAAACGGGGGAATCACGAACACCGGGGAGCTGTTTTTT
j_gene: TRBJ2-7; abundance: NA; d_gene: NA; v_gene: TRBV4-1; CDR3aa: CASSQDRGAFLAEQYF; CDR3nt: TGCGCCAGCAGCCAAGACCGGGGGGCATTTTTAGCCGAGCAGTACTTC
j_gene: TRBJ1-3; abundance: NA; d_gene: NA; v_gene: TRBV7-9; CDR3aa: CASNRDIPFSDSGNTIYF; CDR3nt: TGTGCCAGCAACCGGGACATTCCTTTCTCGGACTCTGGAAACACCATATATTTT
j_gene: TRBJ1-6; abundance: NA; d_gene: NA; v_gene: TRBV11-2; CDR3aa: CASSLRGLIGSPLHF; CDR3nt: TGTGCCAGCAGCTTGCGGGGGCTTATAGGATCACCCCTCCACTTT
j_gene: TRBJ2-7; abundance: NA; d_gene: TRBD1; v_gene: TRBV3-1/TRBV3-2; CDR3aa: CASSPGQDYEQYF; CDR3nt: TGTGCCAGCAGCCCGGGACAGGACTACGAGCAGTACTTC
j_gene: TRBJ2-1; abundance: NA; d_gene: TRBD1; v_gene: TRBV6-1; CDR3aa: CASSDGTEAEQFF; CDR3nt: TGTGCCAGCAGTGACGGGACAGAAGCTGAGCAGTTCTTC
j_gene: TRBJ1-4; abundance: NA; d_gene: TRBD1; v_gene: TRBV27; CDR3aa: CASSSPGGEGEKLFF; CDR3nt: TGTGCCAGCAGTTCACCAGGGGGCGAGGGTGAAAAACTATTTTTT
j_gene: TRBJ1-5; abundance: many; d_gene: TRBD1; v_gene: TRBV9; CDR3aa: CASSVGTGGNQPQHF; CDR3nt: TGTGCCAGCAGCGTAGGGACAGGGGGCAATCAGCCCCAGCATTTT
j_gene: TRBJ2-3; abundance: few; d_gene: TRBD2; v_gene: TRBV10-3; CDR3aa: CAISESGTSGDPSTDTQYF; CDR3nt: TGTGCCATCAGTGAGTCCGGGACTAGCGGAGACCCTAGCACAGATACGCAGTATTTT
j_gene: TRBJ2-7; abundance: NA; d_gene: NA; v_gene: TRBV9; CDR3aa: CASSASAGEPYEQYF; CDR3nt: TGTGCCAGCAGCGCCTCAGCAGGGGAACCCTACGAGCAGTACTTC
j_gene: TRBJ1-1; abundance: NA; d_gene: TRBD1; v_gene: TRBV5-1; CDR3aa: CASSTGTGGTAFF; CDR3nt: TGCGCCAGCAGCACCGGGACAGGGGGCACGGCTTTCTTT
j_gene: TRBJ2-2; abundance: NA; d_gene: NA; v_gene: TRBV12-5; CDR3aa: CASGLVVTANTGELFF; CDR3nt: TGTGCTAGTGGTTTGGTGGTAACAGCGAACACCGGGGAGCTGTTTTTT
j_gene: TRBJ1-1; abundance: NA; d_gene: NA; v_gene: TRBV24-1; CDR3aa: CATAGGLNTEAFF; CDR3nt: TGTGCCACCGCGGGAGGTCTGAACACTGAAGCTTTCTTT
j_gene: TRBJ2-7; abundance: few; d_gene: TRBD1; v_gene: TRBV6-1; CDR3aa: CASSEGTGGSYEQYF; CDR3nt: TGTGCCAGCAGTGAAGGGACAGGGGGCTCCTACGAGCAGTACTTC
j_gene: TRBJ1-6; abundance: NA; d_gene: NA; v_gene: TRBV28; CDR3aa: CASSPGQSNSPLHF; CDR3nt: TGTGCCAGCAGCCCCGGACAGTCTAATTCACCCCTCCACTTT
j_gene: TRBJ2-7; abundance: NA; d_gene: TRBD2; v_gene: TRBV28; CDR3aa: CASSNGTSGTYEQYF; CDR3nt: TGTGCCAGCAGTAACGGGACTAGCGGCACCTACGAGCAGTACTTC
j_gene: TRBJ2-5; abundance: NA; d_gene: TRBD2; v_gene: TRBV7-9; CDR3aa: CASSIPLAGGETQYF; CDR3nt: TGTGCCAGCAGCATTCCACTAGCGGGAGGGGAGACCCAGTACTTC
j_gene: TRBJ2-5; abundance: NA; d_gene: TRBD1; v_gene: TRBV10-2; CDR3aa: CASSGPPGQGSQETQYF; CDR3nt: TGCGCCAGCAGTGGCCCACCGGGACAGGGAAGCCAAGAGACCCAGTACTTC
j_gene: TRBJ2-7; abundance: NA; d_gene: NA; v_gene: TRBV20-1; CDR3aa: CSARDGYEQYF; CDR3nt: TGCAGTGCTAGAGACGGCTACGAGCAGTACTTC
j_gene: TRBJ2-7; abundance: NA; d_gene: NA; v_gene: TRBV2; CDR3aa: CASSERYEQYF; CDR3nt: TGTGCCAGCAGTGAACGGTACGAGCAGTACTTC
j_gene: TRBJ1-6; abundance: NA; d_gene: NA; v_gene: TRBV6-5; CDR3aa: CASSGESNNSPLHF; CDR3nt: TGTGCCAGCAGCGGGGAGTCCAATAATTCACCCCTCCACTTT
j_gene: TRBJ2-7; abundance: NA; d_gene: TRBD1; v_gene: TRBV7-2; CDR3aa: CASSVRDRGREQYF; CDR3nt: TGTGCCAGCAGCGTCCGGGACAGGGGGAGAGAGCAGTACTTC
j_gene: TRBJ2-7; abundance: NA; d_gene: TRBD1; v_gene: TRBV27; CDR3aa: CASSPGQGYEQYF; CDR3nt: TGTGCCAGCAGTCCCGGACAGGGCTACGAGCAGTACTTC
j_gene: TRBJ2-2; abundance: NA; d_gene: TRBD1; v_gene: TRBV2; CDR3aa: CASKGQGNTGELFF; CDR3nt: TGTGCCAGCAAGGGACAGGGAAACACCGGGGAGCTGTTTTTT
j_gene: TRBJ2-3; abundance: NA; d_gene: NA; v_gene: TRBV2; CDR3aa: CASHYGSNTDTQYF; CDR3nt: TGTGCCAGCCACTATGGATCTAACACAGATACGCAGTATTTT
j_gene: TRBJ1-5; abundance: NA; d_gene: NA; v_gene: TRBV5-6; CDR3aa: CASSNREGNQPQHF; CDR3nt: TGTGCCAGCAGCAACAGGGAGGGGAATCAGCCCCAGCATTTT
j_gene: TRBJ2-7; abundance: NA; d_gene: TRBD1; v_gene: TRBV19; CDR3aa: CASSVNLKQGSSYEQYF; CDR3nt: TGTGCCAGTAGTGTCAATCTTAAACAGGGGAGCTCCTACGAGCAGTACTTC
j_gene: TRBJ1-5; abundance: NA; d_gene: NA; v_gene: TRBV19; CDR3aa: CASSISQAFGLNQPQHF; CDR3nt: TGTGCCAGTAGTATCAGCCAGGCCTTTGGTCTCAATCAGCCCCAGCATTTT
j_gene: TRBJ2-2; abundance: NA; d_gene: TRBD1; v_gene: TRBV19; CDR3aa: CASTRTGVNTGELFF; CDR3nt: TGTGCCAGTACCCGGACAGGGGTAAACACCGGGGAGCTGTTTTTT
j_gene: TRBJ2-7; abundance: NA; d_gene: TRBD1; v_gene: TRBV28; CDR3aa: CASSRPQGAQKQYF; CDR3nt: TGTGCCAGCAGTCGACCCCAGGGGGCGCAGAAGCAGTACTTC
j_gene: TRBJ2-2; abundance: NA; d_gene: TRBD1; v_gene: TRBV6-5; CDR3aa: CASSSRGQGPTGELFF; CDR3nt: TGTGCCAGCAGTTCCCGGGGACAGGGACCCACCGGGGAGCTGTTTTTT
j_gene: TRBJ1-3; abundance: NA; d_gene: TRBD1; v_gene: TRBV5-4; CDR3aa: CASSADRVRTGNTIYF; CDR3nt: TGTGCCAGCAGCGCTGACAGGGTGAGGACTGGAAACACCATATATTTT
j_gene: TRBJ2-7; abundance: NA; d_gene: TRBD1; v_gene: TRBV23-1; CDR3aa: CASHRTGAYEQYF; CDR3nt: TGCGCCTCCCATCGGACAGGGGCCTACGAGCAGTACTTC
j_gene: TRBJ1-2; abundance: NA; d_gene: TRBD1; v_gene: TRBV24-1; CDR3aa: CATSDRQGSNYGYTF; CDR3nt: TGTGCCACCAGTGATCGACAGGGGTCTAACTATGGCTACACCTTC
j_gene: TRBJ1-5; abundance: once; d_gene: TRBD1; v_gene: TRBV6-6; CDR3aa: CASSSDRTNQPQHF; CDR3nt: TGTGCCAGCAGCTCGGACAGGACCAATCAGCCCCAGCATTTT
j_gene: TRBJ2-5; abundance: NA; d_gene: NA; v_gene: TRBV27; CDR3aa: CASSHSLEQTQYF; CDR3nt: TGTGCCAGCAGTCACAGCCTGGAACAGACCCAGTACTTC
j_gene: TRBJ2-7; abundance: NA; d_gene: TRBD1; v_gene: TRBV3-1/TRBV3-2; CDR3aa: CASRQTGTGIYEQYF; CDR3nt: TGTGCCAGCAGGCAAACCGGGACAGGCATCTACGAGCAGTACTTC
j_gene: TRBJ2-3; abundance: NA; d_gene: NA; v_gene: TRBV7-2; CDR3aa: CASSVPGLRDTQYF; CDR3nt: TGTGCCAGCAGCGTACCGGGACTGAGAGATACGCAGTATTTT
j_gene: TRBJ1-3; abundance: few; d_gene: NA; v_gene: TRBV7-9; CDR3aa: CASSLFQNTIYF; CDR3nt: TGTGCCAGCAGCTTATTCCAAAACACCATATATTTT
j_gene: TRBJ2-3; abundance: NA; d_gene: NA; v_gene: TRBV28; CDR3aa: CASSLQVRSDTQYF; CDR3nt: TGTGCCAGCAGTTTACAGGTAAGGTCAGATACGCAGTATTTT
j_gene: TRBJ1-1; abundance: NA; d_gene: NA; v_gene: TRBV12-3/TRBV12-4; CDR3aa: CASSSPGLAFF; CDR3nt: TGTGCCAGCAGTTCCCCGGGGTTAGCTTTCTTT
j_gene: TRBJ1-5; abundance: NA; d_gene: TRBD1; v_gene: TRBV6-5; CDR3aa: CASRETGRNQPQHF; CDR3nt: TGTGCCAGCAGAGAGACAGGGCGGAATCAGCCCCAGCATTTT
j_gene: TRBJ1-1; abundance: NA; d_gene: TRBD1; v_gene: TRBV28; CDR3aa: CASTLSGRGRGFAEAFF; CDR3nt: TGTGCCAGCACCCTGTCGGGCAGGGGGCGAGGGTTCGCTGAAGCTTTCTTT